This TCR beta chain was found in a study of shared clonotypes between healthy human individuals. Under the authors' procedure: Because ImmunoSEQ provided only junction sequences with no quality scores, the filtering differed. Produced via immunoSEQ multiplex PCR; TCRdb's table is partial and in-frame only. V, J and clone size were drawn from that table, and D and trimming were deduced from the DNA. Of over a million clones detected, more than 65% appear once; the ten largest clones hold around 1.5%. Findings of the study overall: Collection of samples was limited to blood; tissue repertoires likely differ.

Remarks on this clone: As yet, its antigen is unknown.

This clonotype originated in a man younger than 35 in good health. Material: memory CD4+ T cells sorted from blood. The subset: CD45RA-negative fraction.

CDR3 amino acids: CASSFASSSNQPQHF. CDR3 coding DNA: TGTGCCAGCAGCTTCGCATCGTCCAGCAATCAGCCCCAGCATTTT. The chain is built from TRBV5-6 and TRBJ1-5; no clear D gene. The CDR3 consists of 15 residues. Germline V gives CDR1 SGHDT, CDR2 YYEEEE. The V gene lost 2 bases and the J gene lost 1 base, with 10 bases spanning the gap.